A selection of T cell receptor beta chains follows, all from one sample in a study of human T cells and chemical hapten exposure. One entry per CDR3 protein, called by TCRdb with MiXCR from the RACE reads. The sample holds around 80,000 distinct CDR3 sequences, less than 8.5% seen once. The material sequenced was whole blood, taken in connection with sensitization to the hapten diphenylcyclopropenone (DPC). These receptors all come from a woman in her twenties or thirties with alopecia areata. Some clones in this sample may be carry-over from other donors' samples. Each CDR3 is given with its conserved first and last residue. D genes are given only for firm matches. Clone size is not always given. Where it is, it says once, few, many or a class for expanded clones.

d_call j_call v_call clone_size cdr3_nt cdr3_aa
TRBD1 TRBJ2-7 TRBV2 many TGTGCCAGCAGTGTGGACAGGGGCATAGAGTTC CASSVDRGIEF
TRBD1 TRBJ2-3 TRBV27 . TGTGCCAGCAGTCCCGGGACAGGGTTCGGACCAGATACGCAGTATTTT CASSPGTGFGPDTQYF
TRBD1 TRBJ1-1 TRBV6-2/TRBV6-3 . TGTGCCAGCAGTTCCTCTGCCGCAGACAGGGGGAACACTGAAGCTTTCTTT CASSSSAADRGNTEAFF
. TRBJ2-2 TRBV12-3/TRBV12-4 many TGTGCCAGCAGTTTAGTAAGGGGGATCGGGGAGCTGTTTTTT CASSLVRGIGELFF
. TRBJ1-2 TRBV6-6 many TGTGCCAGCAGTTTCTCGACAGGCACTGGTGGCTACACCTTC CASSFSTGTGGYTF
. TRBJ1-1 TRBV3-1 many TGTGCCAGCATCCCAGGGATGGGAAAGGGTGAAGCTTTCTTT CASIPGMGKGEAFF
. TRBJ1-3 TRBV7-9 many TGTGCCAGCAGCCCTAGCCACGAAGAAGGCTCTGGAAACACCATATATTTT CASSPSHEEGSGNTIYF
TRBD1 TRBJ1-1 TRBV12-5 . TGTGCTAGTGGTCCCGACAGGGAGAACACTGAAGCTTTCTTT CASGPDRENTEAFF
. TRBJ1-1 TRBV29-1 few TGCAGCGTGAGAGCCTTGAACACTGAAGCTTTCTTT CSVRALNTEAFF
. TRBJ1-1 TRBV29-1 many TGCAGCGTTGAAGGTTCGGGGTTAGGCACTGAAGCTTTCTTT CSVEGSGLGTEAFF
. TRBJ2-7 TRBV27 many TGTGCCAGCAGGGGCATCTACGAGCAGTACTTC CASRGIYEQYF
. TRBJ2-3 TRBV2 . TGTGCCAGCAGTGACAGGGGCACAGATACGCAGTATTTT CASSDRGTDTQYF
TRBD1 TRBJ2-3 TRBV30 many TGTGCCTGGACAGGACAGGCACCTCCTAGCACAGATACGCAGTATTTT CAWTGQAPPSTDTQYF
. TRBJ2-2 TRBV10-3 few TGTGCCATCAGTGCTAAGGGCGGGGAGCTGTTTTTT CAISAKGGELFF
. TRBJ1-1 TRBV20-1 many TGCAGTGCTCGTCAGGGACTCCCAATGAACACTGAAGCTTTCTTT CSARQGLPMNTEAFF
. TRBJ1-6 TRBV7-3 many TGTGCCAGCAGCCCCTCCGGGTCCAATTCACCCCTCCACTTT CASSPSGSNSPLHF
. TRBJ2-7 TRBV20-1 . TGCAGTGCCCCTCTGGGGGGCCGGTACGAGCAGTACTTC CSAPLGGRYEQYF
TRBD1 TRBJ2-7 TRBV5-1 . TGCGCCAGCAGCTTGGACAGGGGGGAAAGGCAGTACTTC CASSLDRGERQYF
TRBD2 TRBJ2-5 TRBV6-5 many TGTGCCAGCAGTACCGAGTTAGCGGGCCAAGAGACCCAGTACTTC CASSTELAGQETQYF
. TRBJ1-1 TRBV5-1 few TGCGCCAGCAGCTTGTTCGGGGGTGTTGAAGCTTTCTTT CASSLFGGVEAFF
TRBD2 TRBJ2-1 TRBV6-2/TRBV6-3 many TGTGCCAGCAGTGCCGGGACTAGCGGATACAATGAGCAGTTCTTC CASSAGTSGYNEQFF
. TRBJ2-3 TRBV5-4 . TGTGCCAGCAGCTTACGAGCAGGGCTCACAGATACGCAGTATTTT CASSLRAGLTDTQYF
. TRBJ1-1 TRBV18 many TGTGCCAGCTCACCTAGTCGGACAGCTCCAAATCCAGACACTGAAGCTTTCTTT CASSPSRTAPNPDTEAFF
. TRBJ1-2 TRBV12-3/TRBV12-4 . TGTGCCAGCAGACGAAAATCGACAGGATACTATGGCTACACCTTC CASRRKSTGYYGYTF
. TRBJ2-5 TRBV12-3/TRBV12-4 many TGTGCCAGCAGCCCCCAGCCACAGGAGACCCAGTACTTC CASSPQPQETQYF
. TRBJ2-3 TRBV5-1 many TGCGCCAGCAGCTTGGTATCGCAATTGGGCACAGATACGCAGTATTTT CASSLVSQLGTDTQYF
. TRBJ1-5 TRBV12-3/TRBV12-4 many TGTGCCAGCAGTTTCCGACAGGACTATAGCAATCAGCCCCAGCATTTT CASSFRQDYSNQPQHF
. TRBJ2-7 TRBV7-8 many TGTGCCAGCAGCTTAGATTCACCCTACGAGCAGTACTTC CASSLDSPYEQYF
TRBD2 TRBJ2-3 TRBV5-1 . TGCGCCAGCAATTTACTAGCGGGGGGGCCCACAGATACGCAGTATTTT CASNLLAGGPTDTQYF
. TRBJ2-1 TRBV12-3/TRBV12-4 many TGTGCCAGCAGTTTAGCTGGGGCTAATGAGCAGTTCTTC CASSLAGANEQFF
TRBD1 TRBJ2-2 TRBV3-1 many TGTGCCAGCAGCCAAACCCTTGGACAGGGCAAGCTGTTTTTT CASSQTLGQGKLFF
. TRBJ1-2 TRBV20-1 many TGCAGTGCGGTGTCGGGGGTCGACTATGGCTACACCTTC CSAVSGVDYGYTF
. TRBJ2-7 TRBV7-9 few TGTGCCAGCAGCTTAGGAGACCTCGAGCAGTACTTC CASSLGDLEQYF
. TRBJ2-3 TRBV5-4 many TGTGCCAGCAGCTTGCGGAATACGCAGTATTTT CASSLRNTQYF
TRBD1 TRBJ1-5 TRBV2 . TGTGCCAGCAGCAGGGGGCCGGGAGGGAATCAGCCCCAGCATTTT CASSRGPGGNQPQHF
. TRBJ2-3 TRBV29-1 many TGCAGCGTTGAAGTAACGACAGATACGCAGTATTTT CSVEVTTDTQYF
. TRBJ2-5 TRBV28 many TGTGCCAGCAGTTTAAAGGGGGAGACCCAGTACTTC CASSLKGETQYF
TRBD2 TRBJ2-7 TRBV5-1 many TGCGCCAGCAGCTCTTTTAGCGGGGGGGCCAGCGAGCAGTACTTC CASSSFSGGASEQYF
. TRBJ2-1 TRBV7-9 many TGTGCCAGCAGCGCAGGACAGGGAGGGACAGAGGTTTACAATGAGCAGTTCTTC CASSAGQGGTEVYNEQFF